These T cell receptor beta chains were read from a single sample in a study of blood T cell repertoires in COVID-19. Clones were read by immunoSEQ multiplex PCR, and TCRdb kept only the in-frame ones, dropping some. The sample consists of a few hundred thousand clones, more than 85% of them appearing once. Sequencing was carried out using peripheral blood. The receptors stem from a human donor in a cohort sampled during active COVID-19. Both conserved end residues are part of each CDR3. A D gene is named only where the DNA matches it firmly. Some rows mark clone size as missing; the rest say once, few, many or name a class of expanded clone.

len	v_gene	abundance	d_gene	j_gene	CDR3nt	CDR3aa
13	TRBV12-3/TRBV12-4	.	.	TRBJ2-7	TGTGCCAGCAGTTTACTCCGGAGCTTCGAGCAGTACTTC	CASSLLRSFEQYF
15	TRBV10-3	.	.	TRBJ2-7	TGTGCCATCAGTGAGTCGACGGGGGTTGAATACGAGCAGTACTTC	CAISESTGVEYEQYF
19	TRBV15	.	TRBD2	TRBJ2-3	TGTGCCACCAGCTGGGGCCGGACTAGCGGGGGGGCCGGCACAGATACGCAGTATTTT	CATSWGRTSGGAGTDTQYF
14	TRBV6-1	.	TRBD1	TRBJ1-1	TGTGCCAGCAGTGAATCGACAGGGCGGACTGAAGCTTTCTTT	CASSESTGRTEAFF
14	TRBV10-3	.	TRBD1	TRBJ1-2	TGTGCCATCGGGGACAGGGCTACGGTCTATGGCTACACCTTC	CAIGDRATVYGYTF
12	TRBV19	.	TRBD1	TRBJ1-2	TGTGCCAGTAGATTGAGGGACAGAGACTACACCTTC	CASRLRDRDYTF
14	TRBV2	.	.	TRBJ2-7	TGTGCCAGCACCCAGTGGGGCAGCTCCTACGAGCAGTACTTC	CASTQWGSSYEQYF
15	TRBV15	few	.	TRBJ1-4	TGTGCCACCAGCAGAGGGACAGCTACTATTGAAAAACTGTTTTTT	CATSRGTATIEKLFF
14	TRBV7-9	.	.	TRBJ2-5	TGTGCCAGCAGCTCCCCAGGGCGCGAAGAGACCCAGTACTTC	CASSSPGREETQYF
13	TRBV6-5	.	.	TRBJ1-3	TGTGCCAGCAGGAGTCTCTCTGGAAACACCATATATTTT	CASRSLSGNTIYF
16	TRBV5-6	.	TRBD1	TRBJ1-4	TGTGCCAGCAGCTTAATCTCAGGGGGGCCTAATGAAAAACTGTTTTTT	CASSLISGGPNEKLFF
15	TRBV19	.	TRBD1	TRBJ1-5	TGTGCCAGTAGTGAGGACAGGGAAAGCAATCAGCCCCAGCATTTT	CASSEDRESNQPQHF
14	TRBV3-1/TRBV3-2	.	.	TRBJ2-5	TGTGCCAGCAGCCCCAACGTCGCGGTGGAGACCCAGTACTTC	CASSPNVAVETQYF
15	TRBV14	.	TRBD2	TRBJ2-1	TGTGCCAGCAGCCAAGTAGCGGGAGCCCGCAATGAGCAGTTCTTC	CASSQVAGARNEQFF
14	TRBV11-2	.	TRBD2	TRBJ2-7	TGTGCCAGCAGCCCGGGACTAGCGGAATACGAGCAGTACTTC	CASSPGLAEYEQYF
16	TRBV30	.	TRBD2	TRBJ2-7	TGTGCCTGGAGTGTACAGGGCGGGAGGGCTCCCTACGAGCAGTACTTC	CAWSVQGGRAPYEQYF
14	TRBV7-2	.	TRBD1	TRBJ1-2	TGTGCCAGCAGCTTATCGGGACAGATATATGGCTACACCTTC	CASSLSGQIYGYTF
15	TRBV4-1	.	.	TRBJ1-2	TGCGCCAGCAGCCAAGATAGCGGGGGAACTATAGGCTACACCTTC	CASSQDSGGTIGYTF
15	TRBV21-1	.	.	TRBJ2-3	TGTGCCAGCAGCTCCCCGGGACAGGGCACAGATACGCAGTATTTT	CASSSPGQGTDTQYF
18	TRBV18	.	TRBD2	TRBJ2-3	TGTGCCAGCAAGGGCCGACTAGCGGGATCTGGGGGCACAGATACGCAGTATTTT	CASKGRLAGSGGTDTQYF
12	TRBV6-5	.	TRBD1	TRBJ1-1	TGTGCCATCGACAGGGGTGGAACTGAAGCTTTCTTT	CAIDRGGTEAFF
16	TRBV28	.	TRBD1	TRBJ1-5	TGTGCCAGCAGGACCGGGACAGGGGGTATTAATCAGCCCCAGCATTTT	CASRTGTGGINQPQHF
15	TRBV9	once	.	TRBJ2-1	TGTGCCAGCAGCGTAAGCGAGGGCTCCTACAATGAGCAGTTCTTC	CASSVSEGSYNEQFF
15	TRBV2	.	.	TRBJ2-3	TGTGCCAGCAGTGAGTACAGCTCTAGCACAGATACGCAGTATTTT	CASSEYSSSTDTQYF
16	TRBV4-1	.	TRBD2	TRBJ2-5	TGCGCCAGCAGCCAAGAAGGTCTAGCGGGGAAAGAGACCCAGTACTTC	CASSQEGLAGKETQYF
14	TRBV5-5	.	.	TRBJ1-1	TGTGCCAGCTCCTTTACCGGGACAAACACTGAAGCTTTCTTT	CASSFTGTNTEAFF
15	TRBV2	few	.	TRBJ1-5	TGTGCCAGCAGGGCTGGGCAGAATAGCAATCAGCCCCAGCATTTT	CASRAGQNSNQPQHF
14	TRBV5-1	few	.	TRBJ1-2	TGCGCCAGCAGCATGCTGGACAACTACTATGGCTACACCTTC	CASSMLDNYYGYTF
14	TRBV5-4	.	TRBD1	TRBJ2-1	TGTGCCAGCAGCTTGTTCGACAGGGGCAATGAGCAGTTCTTC	CASSLFDRGNEQFF
17	TRBV4-2	.	.	TRBJ2-2	TGTGCCAGCAGCCTCTCCGGAACGCTAGAGAACACCGGGGAGCTGTTTTTT	CASSLSGTLENTGELFF
19	TRBV4-1	few	.	TRBJ2-2	TGCGCCAGCAGCCCTCTACTCCCCCCCAGAACAGCGAACACCGGGGAGCTGTTTTTT	CASSPLLPPRTANTGELFF
13	TRBV28	.	TRBD1	TRBJ2-7	TGTGCCAGCAGGAAAGACAGGGCCTACGAGCAGTACTTC	CASRKDRAYEQYF
14	TRBV19	.	TRBD1	TRBJ2-3	TGTGCCAGTAGTCCCGGACAGGGAGCAGATACGCAGTATTTT	CASSPGQGADTQYF
13	TRBV30	few	TRBD1	TRBJ2-7	TGTGCGGGGACAGGGCTTAGATTCTACGAGCAGTACTTC	CAGTGLRFYEQYF
17	TRBV7-3	.	.	TRBJ1-2	TGTGCCAGCAGTTCCATCCCCAACAGGGCAACTTACTATGGCTACACCTTC	CASSSIPNRATYYGYTF
18	TRBV5-1	.	TRBD2	TRBJ2-3	TGCGCCAGCAGCTCACACCAATATAGCGGGGGCGGCACAGATACGCAGTATTTT	CASSSHQYSGGGTDTQYF
14	TRBV6-5	.	.	TRBJ2-7	TGTGCCACATTAAGAGGAGGAAGCTCCTACGAGCAGTACTTC	CATLRGGSSYEQYF
16	TRBV7-8	.	.	TRBJ2-1	TGTGCCAGCAGCTTAGGAGGCGGTCTAGGAGTAAATGAGCAGTTCTTC	CASSLGGGLGVNEQFF
14	TRBV6-5	.	.	TRBJ2-3	TGTGCCAGCAGCTTGGCGCAGGGCACAGATACGCAGTATTTT	CASSLAQGTDTQYF
11	TRBV29-1	.	.	TRBJ2-5	TGCAGCGTTGAAGGAGGAGAGACCCAGTACTTC	CSVEGGETQYF
12	TRBV19	.	TRBD1	TRBJ1-2	TGTGCCAGTAGTGACAGGGAATGGGGCTACACCTTC	CASSDREWGYTF
13	TRBV7-2	few	.	TRBJ1-5	TGTGCCAGCAGCTTATGGGGGGATCAGCCCCAGCATTTT	CASSLWGDQPQHF
16	TRBV4-1	.	.	TRBJ2-2	TGCGCCAGCAGCCCTCCGAGTGCACTAGGGTCCGGGGAGCTGTTTTTT	CASSPPSALGSGELFF
13	TRBV27	many	.	TRBJ2-1	TGTGCCAGCAGTTTAACTCGCTACAATGAGCAGTTCTTC	CASSLTRYNEQFF
18	TRBV6-1	.	TRBD1	TRBJ1-1	TGTGCCAGCAGTGAAGCGATCGGGACAGGGGGCCCGAACACTGAAGCTTTCTTT	CASSEAIGTGGPNTEAFF
18	TRBV10-3	.	TRBD1	TRBJ2-2	TGTGCCACGGAGTGGGTGGGCGGGACAGGGGGCTTAGTCGGGGAGCTGTTTTTT	CATEWVGGTGGLVGELFF
16	TRBV9	.	TRBD2	TRBJ2-1	TGTGCCAGCAGCGTCACACTAGCGGGGGGCAGAGGGGAGCAGTTCTTC	CASSVTLAGGRGEQFF
15	TRBV5-1	.	TRBD2	TRBJ2-1	TGCGCCAGCAGCCTCACAGTCGGGGGGAGGAATGAGCAGTTCTTC	CASSLTVGGRNEQFF
15	TRBV3-1/TRBV3-2	.	.	TRBJ1-3	TGTGCCAGCAGCCAAGATCGGACAGATGGAAACACCATATATTTT	CASSQDRTDGNTIYF
15	TRBV9	once	.	TRBJ1-1	TGTGCCAGCAGCGTAGTGGGTGGGGAGGACACTGAAGCTTTCTTT	CASSVVGGEDTEAFF
15	TRBV19	many	.	TRBJ2-3	TGTGCCAGTAGTATCGTCTCGTCGGAGATAGATACGCAGTATTTT	CASSIVSSEIDTQYF
12	TRBV6-5	.	TRBD1	TRBJ1-2	TGTGCCAGCAGGGACACAGGGGTAGGCTACACCTTC	CASRDTGVGYTF
15	TRBV5-1	.	TRBD2	TRBJ2-3	TGCGCCAGCAGCACAATAGCGGGGGGCACAGATACGCAGTATTTT	CASSTIAGGTDTQYF